This passage covers 2 T cell receptor beta chains from one sample sequenced in a study of shared clonotypes between healthy human individuals (TCRdb year 2020). The method behind the library was the immunoSEQ multiplex PCR assay. TCRdb's version of the immuneACCESS table is confined to in-frame rearrangements and falls short of the full clone set. An unresolved V gene accounts for under half of the shortfall where checked; the remainder is of unknown origin. The sample yields a few million clones; around 93% were counted once. The ten largest clones represent approximately 1.6% of the sample. CD8 naive samples were CD45RO-negative cells positively selected for CCR7, giving a CD45RA+CCR7+ population that excluded TemRA cells. The sample taken for sequencing was naive CD8+ T cells from PBMCs. The cell subset or site label, read with the paper, signifies: CD45RA+CCR7+. These receptors were obtained from a man between 18 and 35 years old in good health. Some clones in this sample may be carry-over from other donors' samples.

This sequence joins TRBV7-3 and TRBJ2-6; TRBD1 aligns across 10 bases. Trimming removed 1 base from V and 4 bases from J; junction bases left unmatched: 10. The CDR3 consists of 19 residues. Per germline, CDR1 SGHTA and CDR2 FQGTGA. The CDR3 region has the DNA TGTGCCAGCAGCTTAAGTTGGGGGACAGGGGAAACCGGGGCCAACGTCCTGACTTTC. It encodes CASSLSWGTGETGANVLTF.

On this clone: The sample contains more than one DNA sequence encoding this CDR3. The chain links TRBV7-9 to TRBJ2-7; D unclear. CDR3 length: 12 residues. Trimming left V 1 base short and J 3 bases short, with 4 bases between. CDR1 SEHNR and CDR2 FQNEAQ come from the germline V gene (reference sequence). The CDR3 is CASSLEYYEQYF. The CDR3 DNA sequence: TGTGCCAGCAGCTTAGAGTACTACGAGCAGTACTTC.